This T cell receptor (beta chain) came from a study of monozygotic twins with inflammatory bowel disease. Samples each yielded cDNA through eight separate reactions. From its re-call of the 5' RACE reads, TCRdb lists each CDR3 protein once, without DNA. This sample contains 200,000 to 250,000 distinct CDR3 sequences. The CDR3 has 16 residues. Germline CDR1 is LGHNA and CDR2 is YSLEER. The TCR sequence derives from a human donor with ulcerative colitis or Crohn's disease, or a healthy co-twin of an affected twin (not recorded which). The sample comprised blood. This chain uses TRBV4-3 with TRBJ2-3; TCRdb indicates TRBD2, and absent DNA this call remains unverified. CDR3 residues: CASSQQPSGNTDTQYF.